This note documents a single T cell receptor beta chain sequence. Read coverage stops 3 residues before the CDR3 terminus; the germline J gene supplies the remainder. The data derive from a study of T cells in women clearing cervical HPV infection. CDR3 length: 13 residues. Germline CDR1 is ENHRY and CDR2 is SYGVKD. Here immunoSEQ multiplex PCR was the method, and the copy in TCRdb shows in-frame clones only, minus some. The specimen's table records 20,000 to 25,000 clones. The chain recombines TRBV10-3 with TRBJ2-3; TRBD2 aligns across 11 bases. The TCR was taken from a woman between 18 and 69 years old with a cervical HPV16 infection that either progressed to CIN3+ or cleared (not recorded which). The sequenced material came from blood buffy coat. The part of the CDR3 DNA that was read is TGTGCCGTAACTAGCGGGAGTCTAGAGACG. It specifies CAVTSGSLET. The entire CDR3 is CAVTSGSLETQYF.